This T cell receptor beta chain was identified during a study of blood T cell repertoires in COVID-19 (dated by TCRdb to 2018 to 2020). About the investigation overall: The collaborator samples originated in the United States, Italy and Spain and spanned the acute and convalescent phases of COVID-19. The material from the prospective study consisted of cDNA or gDNA derived from T cells, B-cell-depleted T cells, or PBMCs. Deeply sampled blood TCRbeta repertoires from subjects exposed to, actively infected with, or recovered from COVID-19 were included in the dataset. A freely available public database, intended as a resource for researchers studying the immune response to SARS-CoV-2, is where the repertoires were released. The samples were drawn from two sources: the first 160 participants of the ongoing ImmuneRACE study, and 1,200 or so subjects contributed by 6 global collaborators. Sample metadata almost always included a de-identified subject ID, COVID-19 status, age in years and sex. Where HLA class I and class II types were available, the types were taken from metadata supplied by the sample provider, not from assay-based typing.

What the study reported, not specific to this receptor: The amount of clinical and demographic metadata varied by source and participant and was provided uncurated.

As for this clone: Its antigen target is currently unknown. Nothing much larger sits one base from this clone, and base qualities are not available.

TCRbeta CDR3 regions were amplified from genomic DNA by means of the immunoSEQ Assay, a bias-controlled multiplex PCR. On the study's bioinformatics: The number of nucleated cells in each sample was estimated from the amplification of reference gene primers within the assay. Sequence reads were collapsed and filtered to measure the absolute abundance of every unique TCRbeta CDR3 rearrangement. For each sample, productive Simpson clonality was calculated as the square root of Simpson's diversity index across productive rearrangements. TCRdb's version of the immuneACCESS table is confined to in-frame rearrangements and falls short of the full clone set. An unresolved V gene accounts for under half of the shortfall where checked; the remainder is of unknown origin. V and J calls plus clone size are reproduced from that table; the DNA served to infer D and trimming. Across this sample there are 160,000 or so clones, with 80% to 90% seen only once. The ten largest account for nearly 8% of the sample.

In the prospective study, participants were roughly 18 to 100 years old, resided in approximately 22 geographic areas of the United States, and were enrolled through a virtual design. Cohort assignment in the prospective study relied on participant-reported clinical history from a screening survey and a study questionnaire. Recovered participants in ImmuneRACE Cohort 3 were defined by two consecutive negative NP/OP PCR tests, clearance by a healthcare professional, or resolution of symptoms. In the prospective study, whole blood, serum and a nasopharyngeal or oropharyngeal swab were collected from each participant by mobile phlebotomists. Participants in the prospective study had the option to provide additional blood draws and questionnaires over an approximately 2-month period. Blood samples from the prospective study were shipped frozen or at room temperature prior to DNA extraction. V and J are trimmed by 6 bases and 4 bases, and the gene matches miss 8 bases of the junction. For CDR1 and CDR2, the germline V gene lists SGHAT and FQNNGV. Taken from cysteine to phenylalanine, the CDR3 has 16 residues. Kept here is only the CDR3 DNA, which spans 48 bases and is read in frame from base 1.

The source is a woman aged 45-59 years who had recovered from COVID-19. Sequencing input: PBMCs or T cells enriched from blood (not recorded which). Rearrangement joined TRBV11-2 to TRBJ1-6; 8 of the junction bases match TRBD1. The CDR3 corresponds to CASSQTGVLYNSPLHF. The bases read TGTGCCAGCAGTCAGACAGGGGTTTTATATAATTCACCCCTCCACTTT.